This T cell receptor (beta chain) was obtained from a study of CD8 T cells in Susac syndrome. Random-hexamer reverse transcription was applied to roughly 0.45 to 1 ug RNA. Coverage of TCR beta CDR3 amplification by immunoSEQ multiplex PCR extended to 54 Vbeta and 13 Jbeta. TCRdb redid the calling of the immunoSEQ multiplex PCR reads with MiXCR, one entry per CDR3 protein. The table shows a few hundred thousand distinct CDR3 sequences, with more than 80% occurring only once. Control patients had untreated stable or active relapsing-remitting multiple sclerosis by revised McDonald criteria. The CDR3 sequence is 15 residues long. Germline loops: CDR1 SGDLS, CDR2 YYNGEE. V lost 0 bases to trimming and J lost 4 bases; unmatched junction nucleotides: 4.

Sequencing input: CD8+ T cells from PBMCs. The chain recombines TRBV9 with TRBJ2-7; 10 bases map to TRBD1. The sequence came from a human donor with multiple sclerosis. The CDR3 nucleotides are TGTGCCAGCAGCGTAGGTTGGGACAGGGGATACGAGCAGTACTTC. Protein product: CASSVGWDRGYEQYF.